This T cell receptor beta chain derives from a study of technical replicates of blood from four donors. After removal of 6 bases from V and 8 bases from J, the junction contained 18 bases not matched to a gene. Germline V gene lookup returns CDR1 MDHEN and CDR2 SYDVKM. The length of the CDR3 is 17 residues. Clones were read by immunoSEQ multiplex PCR, and TCRdb kept only the in-frame ones, dropping some. Of about 85,000 clones listed, about 95% are singletons. The sequenced sample was T cells isolated from PBMCs. The chain has TRBV28 and TRBJ1-4; the match to TRBD1 covers 7 bases. The receptor comes from a human donor in good health. The CDR3 protein is CASRKRARQGFREKLFF. Here the CDR3 DNA reads TGTGCCAGCAGGAAACGCGCCCGACAGGGTTTTCGGGAAAAACTGTTTTTT.